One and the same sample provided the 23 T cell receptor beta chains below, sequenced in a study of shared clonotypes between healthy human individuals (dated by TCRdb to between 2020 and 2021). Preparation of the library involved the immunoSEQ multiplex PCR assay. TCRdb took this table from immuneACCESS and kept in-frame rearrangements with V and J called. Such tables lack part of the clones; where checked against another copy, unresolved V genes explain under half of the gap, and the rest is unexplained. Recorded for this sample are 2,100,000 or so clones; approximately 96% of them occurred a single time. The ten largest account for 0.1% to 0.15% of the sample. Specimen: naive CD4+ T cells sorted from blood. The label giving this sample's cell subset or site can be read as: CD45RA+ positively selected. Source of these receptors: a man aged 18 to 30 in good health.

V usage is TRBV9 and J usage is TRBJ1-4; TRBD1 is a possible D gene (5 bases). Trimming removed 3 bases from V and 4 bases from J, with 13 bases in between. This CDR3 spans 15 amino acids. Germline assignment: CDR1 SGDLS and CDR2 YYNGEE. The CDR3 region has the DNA TGTGCCAGCAGCGCCTTTGGGGGTCTTAATGAAAAACTGTTTTTT. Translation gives CASSAFGGLNEKLFF.

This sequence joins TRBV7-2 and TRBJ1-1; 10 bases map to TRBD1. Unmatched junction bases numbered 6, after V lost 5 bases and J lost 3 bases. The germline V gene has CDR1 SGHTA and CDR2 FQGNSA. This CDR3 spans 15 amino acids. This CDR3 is CASSRRTGGDTEAFF. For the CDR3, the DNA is TGTGCCAGCAGCCGAAGGACAGGGGGGGACACTGAAGCTTTCTTT.

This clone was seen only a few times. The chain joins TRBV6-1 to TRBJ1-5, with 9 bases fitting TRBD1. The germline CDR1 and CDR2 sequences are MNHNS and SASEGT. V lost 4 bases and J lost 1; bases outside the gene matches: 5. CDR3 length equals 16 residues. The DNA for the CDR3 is TGTGCCAGCAGTGCCGTAGACAGGGGGAGCAATCAGCCCCAGCATTTT. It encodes CASSAVDRGSNQPQHF.

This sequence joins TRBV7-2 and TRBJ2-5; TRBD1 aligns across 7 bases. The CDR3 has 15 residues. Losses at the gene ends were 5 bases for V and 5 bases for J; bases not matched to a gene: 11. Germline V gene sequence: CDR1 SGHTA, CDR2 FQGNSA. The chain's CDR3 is CASSTRQGTLETQYF. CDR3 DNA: TGTGCCAGCAGCACCCGACAGGGAACTTTGGAGACCCAGTACTTC.

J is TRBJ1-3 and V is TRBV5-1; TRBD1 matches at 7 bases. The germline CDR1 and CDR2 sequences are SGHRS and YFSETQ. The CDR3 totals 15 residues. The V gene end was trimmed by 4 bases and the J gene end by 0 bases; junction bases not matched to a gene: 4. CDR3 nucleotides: TGCGCCAGCAGCGAACAGGGGACCTCTGGAAACACCATATATTTT. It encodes CASSEQGTSGNTIYF.

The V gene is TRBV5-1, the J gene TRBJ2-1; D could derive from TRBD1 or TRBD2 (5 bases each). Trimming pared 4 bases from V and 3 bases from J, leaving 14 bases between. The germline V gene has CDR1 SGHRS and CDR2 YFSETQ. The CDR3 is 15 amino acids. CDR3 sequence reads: CASSRVGDLYNEQFF. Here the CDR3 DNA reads TGCGCCAGCAGCCGGGTAGGGGACCTCTACAATGAGCAGTTCTTC.

This CDR3 is CASSVWVGGTDTQYF. CDR3 sequence (DNA): TGTGCCAGCAGCGTATGGGTGGGGGGCACAGATACGCAGTATTTT. V usage is TRBV9 and J usage is TRBJ2-3; D could derive from TRBD1 or TRBD2 (5 bases each). CDR3 length: 15 residues. The germline V gene encodes CDR1 SGDLS and CDR2 YYNGEE. Between the trimmed V and J ends, which lost 1 base and 1 base, there was a span of 10 bases.

Here the CDR3 DNA reads TGTGCCAGCAGCAGGAGCACTAGCGTATCCTACGAGCAGTACTTC. Translated, it gives CASSRSTSVSYEQYF. The rearrangement links TRBV7-2 to TRBJ2-7; 7 nucleotides agree with TRBD2. Trimming cost V 5 bases and J 1 base; bases outside gene matches: 8. There are 15 residues in the CDR3. Germline V gives CDR1 SGHTA, CDR2 FQGNSA.

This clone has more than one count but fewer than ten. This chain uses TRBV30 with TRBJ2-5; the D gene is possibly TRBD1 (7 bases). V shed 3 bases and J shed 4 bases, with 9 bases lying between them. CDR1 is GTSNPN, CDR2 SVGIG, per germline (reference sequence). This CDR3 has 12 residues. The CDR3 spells CAWSQGGETQYF. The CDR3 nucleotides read TGTGCCTGGAGCCAGGGGGGAGAGACCCAGTACTTC.

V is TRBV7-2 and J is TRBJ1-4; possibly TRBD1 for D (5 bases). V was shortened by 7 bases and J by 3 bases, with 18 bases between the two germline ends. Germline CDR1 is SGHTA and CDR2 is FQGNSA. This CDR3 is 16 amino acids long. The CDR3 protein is CASTFRPGLPNEKLFF. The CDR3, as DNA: TGTGCCAGCACCTTCAGACCGGGACTCCCTAATGAAAAACTGTTTTTT.

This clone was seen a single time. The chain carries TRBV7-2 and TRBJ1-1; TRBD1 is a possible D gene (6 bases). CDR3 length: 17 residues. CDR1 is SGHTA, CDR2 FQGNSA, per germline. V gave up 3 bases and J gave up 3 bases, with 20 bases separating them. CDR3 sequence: CASSLGRPGAPYTEAFF. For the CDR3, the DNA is TGTGCCAGCAGCTTGGGACGCCCGGGGGCGCCCTACACTGAAGCTTTCTTT.

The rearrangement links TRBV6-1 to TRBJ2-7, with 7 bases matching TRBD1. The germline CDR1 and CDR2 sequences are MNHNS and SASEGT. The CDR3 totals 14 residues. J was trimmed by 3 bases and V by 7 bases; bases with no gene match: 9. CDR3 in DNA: TGTGCCAGCAATCCGACAGGGCTGATCTACGAGCAGTACTTC. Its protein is CASNPTGLIYEQYF.

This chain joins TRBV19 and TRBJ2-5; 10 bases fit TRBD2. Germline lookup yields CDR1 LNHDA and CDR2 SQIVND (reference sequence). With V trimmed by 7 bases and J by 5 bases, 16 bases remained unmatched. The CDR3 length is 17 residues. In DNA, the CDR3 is TGTGCCAGTACCAATGCCCCCTCAGCGGGGGGGCGGGAGACCCAGTACTTC. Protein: CASTNAPSAGGRETQYF.

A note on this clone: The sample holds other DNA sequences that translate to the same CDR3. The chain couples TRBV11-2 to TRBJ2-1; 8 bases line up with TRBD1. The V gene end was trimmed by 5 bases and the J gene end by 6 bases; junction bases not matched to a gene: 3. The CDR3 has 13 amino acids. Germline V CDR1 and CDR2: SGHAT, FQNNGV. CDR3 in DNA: TGTGCCAGCAGCCCCGACAGGGGCAATGAGCAGTTCTTC. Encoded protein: CASSPDRGNEQFF.

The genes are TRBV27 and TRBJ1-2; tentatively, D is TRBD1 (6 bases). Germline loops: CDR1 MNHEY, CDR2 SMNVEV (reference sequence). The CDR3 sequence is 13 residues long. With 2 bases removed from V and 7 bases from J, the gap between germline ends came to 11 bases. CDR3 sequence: CASSLHRGGGYTF. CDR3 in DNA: TGTGCCAGCAGTTTACATAGGGGGGGTGGCTACACCTTC.

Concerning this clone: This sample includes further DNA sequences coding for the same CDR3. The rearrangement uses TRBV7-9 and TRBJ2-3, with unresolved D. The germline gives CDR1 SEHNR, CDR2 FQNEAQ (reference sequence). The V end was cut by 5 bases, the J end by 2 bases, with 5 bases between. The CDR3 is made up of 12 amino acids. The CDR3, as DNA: TGTGCCAGCAGCCCTAACACAGATACGCAGTATTTT. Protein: CASSPNTDTQYF.

The CDR3: CASSFEGQGPYEQYF. In nucleotides, the CDR3 is TGTGCCAGCAGTTTCGAGGGACAGGGCCCCTACGAGCAGTACTTC. The chain combines TRBV27 with TRBJ2-7; 9 bases line up with TRBD1. With 3 bases clipped from V and 2 bases from J, the junction kept 5 bases outside the gene matches. CDR1 MNHEY and CDR2 SMNVEV come from the germline V gene (reference sequence). The CDR3 has 15 residues.

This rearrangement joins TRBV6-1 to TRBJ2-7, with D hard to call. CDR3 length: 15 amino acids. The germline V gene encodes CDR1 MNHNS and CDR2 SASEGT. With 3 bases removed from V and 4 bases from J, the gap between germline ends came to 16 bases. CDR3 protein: CASSEVRRRWYEQYF. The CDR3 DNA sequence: TGTGCCAGCAGTGAGGTAAGGCGGCGGTGGTACGAGCAGTACTTC.

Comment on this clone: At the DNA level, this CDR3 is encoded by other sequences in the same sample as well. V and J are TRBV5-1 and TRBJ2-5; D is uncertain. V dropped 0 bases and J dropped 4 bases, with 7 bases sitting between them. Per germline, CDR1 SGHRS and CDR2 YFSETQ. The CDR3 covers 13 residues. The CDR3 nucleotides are TGCGCCAGCAGCTTGGGAGTTCCAGAGACCCAGTACTTC. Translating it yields CASSLGVPETQYF.

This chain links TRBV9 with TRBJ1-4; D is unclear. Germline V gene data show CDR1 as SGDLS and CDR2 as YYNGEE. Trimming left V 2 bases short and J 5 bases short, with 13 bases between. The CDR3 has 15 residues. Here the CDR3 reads CASSVRFGGNEKLFF. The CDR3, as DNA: TGTGCCAGCAGCGTGCGATTCGGAGGCAATGAAAAACTGTTTTTT.

CDR3: CASSWGTGVVEQYF. CDR3 DNA: TGTGCCAGCAGTTGGGGGACAGGGGTTGTAGAGCAGTACTTC. This chain joins TRBV6-5 and TRBJ2-7; 10 bases match TRBD1. The CDR3 spans 14 residues. V shed 4 bases and J 7 bases; nucleotides not matched to a gene: 7. Germline V gene sequence: CDR1 MNHEY, CDR2 SVGAGI.

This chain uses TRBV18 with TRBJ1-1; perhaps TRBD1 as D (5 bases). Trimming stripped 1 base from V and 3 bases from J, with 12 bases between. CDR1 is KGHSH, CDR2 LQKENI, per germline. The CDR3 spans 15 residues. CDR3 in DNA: TGTGCCAGCTCACCACGGAGAGGGGCTGACACTGAAGCTTTCTTT. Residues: CASSPRRGADTEAFF.

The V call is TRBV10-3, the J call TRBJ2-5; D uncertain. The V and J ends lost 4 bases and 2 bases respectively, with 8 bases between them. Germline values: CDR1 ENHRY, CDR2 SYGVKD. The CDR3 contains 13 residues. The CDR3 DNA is TGTGCCATCAGTGGATCTAGACAAGAGACCCAGTACTTC. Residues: CAISGSRQETQYF.